Presented here are 5 T cell receptor beta chains from one specimen sequenced in a study of human T cells and chemical hapten exposure. TCRdb used MiXCR to reprocess the RACE reads, holding one entry per CDR3 protein. The table lists 300,000 to 450,000 distinct CDR3 sequences, 4.5% to 6% of them singletons. Time point specified: pre-sensitization, week 0. As to treatment: therapeutic diphenylcyclopropenone sensitization with weekly scalp DPC. The specimen was whole blood, collected in connection with sensitization to the hapten diphenylcyclopropenone (DPC). Source of these receptors: a woman aged 50 to 60 with alopecia areata. Some clones in this sample may be carry-over from other donors' samples.

This clonotype showed up just a few times. The chain carries TRBV2 and TRBJ2-3; D gene unclear. The CDR3 length is 13 residues. V was trimmed by 6 bases and J by 4 bases, leaving 11 bases between them. Germline V gives CDR1 SNHLY, CDR2 FYNNEI. CDR3 in amino acids: CASRGIPADTQYF. CDR3 sequence (DNA): TGTGCCAGCAGGGGGATACCGGCAGATACGCAGTATTTT.

Remarks on this clonotype: One base away lies a much larger clone, so this may be a sequencing read error. The rearrangement joins TRBV28 to TRBJ1-1; D is undetermined. The V and J ends lost 7 bases and 0 bases respectively, with 21 bases between them. Germline CDR1 and CDR2: MDHEN and SYDVKM. CDR3 length: 17 residues. CDR3 bases: TGTGCCAGCACTGACCCTGGGAGGAAGAAGCTGAACACTGAAGCTTTCTTT. Amino acids: CASTDPGRKKLNTEAFF.

V and J are TRBV20-1 and TRBJ2-3, with TRBD2 matching over 9 bases. The germline gives CDR1 DFQATT, CDR2 SNEGSKA (reference sequence). V shed 0 bases and J 3 bases; nucleotides not matched to a gene: 7. The CDR3 loop spans 16 amino acids. CDR3 nucleotide sequence: TGCAGTGCTAGAGATCTAGGCGGGAGGGGGACAGATACGCAGTATTTT. Encoded protein: CSARDLGGRGTDTQYF.

This clonotype was observed at least ten times. CDR3 residues: CASSVSGGTEAFF. CDR3 DNA: TGTGCCAGCAGTGTTTCGGGGGGCACTGAAGCTTTCTTT. The rearrangement uses TRBV6-5 and TRBJ1-1, with D possibly being TRBD1 (5 bases). Germline V CDR1 and CDR2: MNHEY, SVGAGI. The V and J ends lost 5 bases and 4 bases respectively, with 11 bases between them. This CDR3 is 13 amino acids long.

There are many counts of this clonotype. This chain joins TRBV12-3 or TRBV12-4 and TRBJ2-2; D is perhaps TRBD2 (6 bases). Trimming took off 3 bases at V and 4 bases at J, with 12 bases between the two ends. This CDR3 has 15 amino acids. CDR3 amino acids: CASSLRQGGTGELFF. In nucleotides, the CDR3 is TGTGCCAGCAGTTTGCGGCAGGGAGGCACCGGGGAGCTGTTTTTT.